The entry below describes one TCR beta chain. Its antigen is undetermined. Other DNA sequences in this specimen translate into the identical CDR3. These data come from a study of cytomegalovirus exposure and HLA in healthy donors. Study findings and constraints: DRB1 showed the most TCR associations and HLA-C the fewest in a later analysis, as rates varied by HLA locus.

PCR amplification relied on 60 Vbeta primers (plus 13 Jbeta primers). Data came from immunoSEQ multiplex PCR; TCRdb stores just in-frame clones and leaves some out. The table lists 150,000 to 200,000 clones, approximately 70% of them singletons. The ends were cut back, 2 bases at V and 0 bases at J, with 7 bases in the middle. This CDR3 has 14 residues. Germline lookup yields CDR1 ENHRY and CDR2 SYGVKD. V usage is TRBV10-3 and J usage is TRBJ1-1, with D possibly matching TRBD1 (6 bases). The sequencing input was PBMCs. The TCR was taken from a man aged 40-50 years in good health and CMV-seropositive. CDR3 amino acids: CAISEGQLNTEAFF. The DNA of the CDR3 is TGTGCCATCAGTGAGGGACAGTTGAACACTGAAGCTTTCTTT.